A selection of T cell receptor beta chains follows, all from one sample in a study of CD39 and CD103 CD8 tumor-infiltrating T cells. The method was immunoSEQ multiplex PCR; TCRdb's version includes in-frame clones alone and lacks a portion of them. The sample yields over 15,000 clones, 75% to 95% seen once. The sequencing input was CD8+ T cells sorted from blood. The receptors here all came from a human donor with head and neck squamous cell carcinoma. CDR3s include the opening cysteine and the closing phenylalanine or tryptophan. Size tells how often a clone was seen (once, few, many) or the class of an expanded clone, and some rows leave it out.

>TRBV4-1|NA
CASSQESTTWNTQYF
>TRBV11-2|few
CASKPVDYNEQFF
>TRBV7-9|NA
CASRLIEDTQYF
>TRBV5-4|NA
CASSPTGFSGANVLTF
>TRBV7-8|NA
CASSFENRGRVTDTQYF
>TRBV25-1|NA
CASSFDKINTGELFF
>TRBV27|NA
CASSNRVGQPQHF
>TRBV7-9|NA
CASSLPKGENSYEQYF
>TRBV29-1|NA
CSALGVVRTEAFF
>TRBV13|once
CASSLERTSGGTDTQYF
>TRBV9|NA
CASSVVTSPDTQYF
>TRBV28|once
CASTRGSGQAFF
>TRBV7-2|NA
CASSLAGLMIGSYNSPLHF
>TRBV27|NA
CASRGLGLINYGYTF
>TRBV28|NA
CASSRLLYEQYF
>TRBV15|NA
CATSRDDRGWGGYTF
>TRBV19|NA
CASSLHSGYNSPLHF
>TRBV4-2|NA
CASSREEGFRGGNEQFF
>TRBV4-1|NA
CASSQVSGGETEAFF
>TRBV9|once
CASSGTGVTEAFF
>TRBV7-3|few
CASSFKWGDEQYF
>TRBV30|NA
CAWSVWQDPWYNSPLHF
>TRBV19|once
CASRAQGTTEAFF
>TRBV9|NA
CASSEIGDEQFF
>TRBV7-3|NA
CASSLYSGGYTDTQYF
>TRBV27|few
CASSPRSGPTEAFF
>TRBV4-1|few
CASSEGDQDTEAFF
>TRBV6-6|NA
CAIFQGGLAGYTF
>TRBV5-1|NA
CASSFRVSDGDANTEAFF
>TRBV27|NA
CASTPVFRGSNYGYTF
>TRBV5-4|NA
CASSYGTSGQETQYF
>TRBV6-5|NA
CASKLGTGAEKLFF